This TCR beta chain was found in a study of blood T cell repertoires in COVID-19. Whole-study context: COVID-19 samples, acute and convalescent, were from the United States, Italy and Spain. T cells, B-cell-depleted T cells, or PBMCs provided the cDNA or gDNA that served as material.

Source study methods: The authors estimated nucleated cell counts from reference gene primer amplification. The method was immunoSEQ multiplex PCR; TCRdb's version includes in-frame clones alone and lacks a portion of them. The V and J calls and clone size are taken from that table; D and trimming were inferred from the DNA. The profile shows about 97,000 clones, more than 70% of them singletons. The V gene end was trimmed by 2 bases and the J gene end by 9 bases; junction bases not matched to a gene: 5. Germline CDR1 and CDR2: MDHEN and SYDVKM. The CDR3 totals 13 residues. This receptor was identified in a human donor in a cohort sampled during active COVID-19. The sample consisted of peripheral blood. This chain joins TRBV28 and TRBJ1-2, with 8 bases lining up with TRBD1. The CDR3 region has the DNA TGTGCCAGCAGTTTAGGACAGGGTAGAAGCTACACCTTC. This encodes CASSLGQGRSYTF.